This T cell receptor (beta chain) appears in the sequencing data of a study of T cell responses to AZD1222 COVID-19 vaccine. Repertoires were generated with immunoSEQ multiplex PCR, while TCRdb's copy carries only in-frame clones and drops some. The table includes over 120,000 clones, 86% detected once. V was trimmed by 5 bases and J by 7 bases, leaving 23 bases between them. The CDR3 runs to 16 residues. Looked up from germline, CDR1 is SEHNR and CDR2 is FQNEAQ (reference sequence). Study observations and caveats: Among the donors, most were white British and more were female, and clonal diversity was possibly underestimated.

Concerning this clone itself: The antigen is undetermined.

The sample consisted of peripheral blood, taken 28 days after the second AZD1222 dose. The TCR originated in an adult who received the AZD1222 COVID-19 vaccine. The V gene is TRBV7-9, the J gene TRBJ1-2; D is unclear. The CDR3 DNA sequence: TGTGCCAGCAGCCTTGATGTCGCAGACGCTATGTCTGGCTACACCTTC. This gives the protein CASSLDVADAMSGYTF.